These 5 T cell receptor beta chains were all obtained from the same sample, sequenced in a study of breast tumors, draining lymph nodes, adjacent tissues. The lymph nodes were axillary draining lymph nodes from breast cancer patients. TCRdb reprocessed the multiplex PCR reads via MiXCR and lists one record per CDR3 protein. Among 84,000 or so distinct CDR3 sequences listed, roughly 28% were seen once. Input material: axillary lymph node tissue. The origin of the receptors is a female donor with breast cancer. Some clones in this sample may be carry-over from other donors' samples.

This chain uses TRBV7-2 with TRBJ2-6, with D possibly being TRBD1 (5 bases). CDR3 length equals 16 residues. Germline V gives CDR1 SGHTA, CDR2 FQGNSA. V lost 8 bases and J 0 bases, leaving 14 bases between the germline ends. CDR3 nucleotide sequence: TGTGCCAGCGCCAGGGCACGAAGCTCTGGGGCCAACGTCCTGACTTTC. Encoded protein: CASARARSSGANVLTF.

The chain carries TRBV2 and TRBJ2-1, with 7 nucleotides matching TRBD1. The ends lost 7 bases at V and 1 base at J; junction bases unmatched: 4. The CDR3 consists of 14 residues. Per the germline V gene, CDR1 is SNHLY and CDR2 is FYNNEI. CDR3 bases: TGTGCCAGCAATACAGGGGAATCCTACAATGAGCAGTTCTTC. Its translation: CASNTGESYNEQFF.

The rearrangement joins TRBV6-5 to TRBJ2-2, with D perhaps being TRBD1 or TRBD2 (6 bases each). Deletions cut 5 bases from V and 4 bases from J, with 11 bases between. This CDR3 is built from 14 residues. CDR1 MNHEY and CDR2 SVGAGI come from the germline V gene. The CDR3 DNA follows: TGTGCCAGCAGTCCCGGAGGGGGCACCGGGGAGCTGTTTTTT. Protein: CASSPGGGTGELFF.

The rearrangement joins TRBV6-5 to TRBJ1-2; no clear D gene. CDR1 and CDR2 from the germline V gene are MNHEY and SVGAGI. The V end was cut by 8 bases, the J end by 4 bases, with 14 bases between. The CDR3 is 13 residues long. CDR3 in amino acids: CASGTTIAYGYTF. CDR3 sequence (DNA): TGTGCCAGCGGAACGACAATAGCCTATGGCTACACCTTC.

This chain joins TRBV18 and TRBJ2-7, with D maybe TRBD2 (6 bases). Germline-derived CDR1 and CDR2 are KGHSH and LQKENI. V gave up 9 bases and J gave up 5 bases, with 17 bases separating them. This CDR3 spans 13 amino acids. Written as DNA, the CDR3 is TGTGCCAGATCTCCGGGGGTAGCAGACGAGCAGTACTTC. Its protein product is CARSPGVADEQYF. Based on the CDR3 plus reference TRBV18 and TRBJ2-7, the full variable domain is NAGVMQNPRHLVRRRGQEARLRCSPMKGHSHVYWYRQLPEEGLKFMVYLQKENIIDESGMPKERFSAEFPKEGPSILRIQQVVRGDSAAYFCARSPGVADEQYFGPGTRLTVT.